This is a list of T cell receptor beta chains from one sample in a study of T cell responses to AZD1222 COVID-19 vaccine. This table comes from immunoSEQ multiplex PCR, and its TCRdb copy is limited to in-frame clones, with some not included. This sample has 120,000 to 150,000 clones, with roughly 90% found just once. The source material was peripheral blood, sampled 28 days after the second AZD1222 dose. Receptors originate from an adult who received the AZD1222 COVID-19 vaccine. CDR3s leave out the opening cysteine and the closing phenylalanine or tryptophan.

v_call cdr3_aa
TRBV11-2 ASSPISGISYNEQF
TRBV7-3 ASSLTQTSGRGREYEQY
TRBV5-6 ASIPIGRDRDYGYT
TRBV12-3/TRBV12-4 ASSYSSNEQF
TRBV6-2/TRBV6-3 ASSLANRDRDQPQH
TRBV10-1 ASSPGLAGGTGTGELF
TRBV19 ASSSWQAQETQY
TRBV25-1 ASSETRGAYNEQF
TRBV9 ASSVGDGRSYNEKLF
TRBV11-3 ASSLEGGDTGELF
TRBV24-1 ATSEATSGRARDTQY
TRBV27 ASRRGWGPGKPQH
TRBV7-9 ASSSLLGLRADTQY
TRBV2 ASRDAGAWQF
TRBV6-5 ASSYQGYQETQY
TRBV11-2 ASSLDRTGGGNTIY
TRBV25-1 ASSELAPSTDTQY
TRBV11-2 ASSLGVSGTGNTEAF
TRBV7-8 ASSSGQDSGNTIY
TRBV30 AWSSESWDLYSDEAF
TRBV6-5 ASRRTSDSYEQY
TRBV4-3 ASSRYLAPAYEQY
TRBV12-3/TRBV12-4 ASRSPTSKTQY
TRBV12-3/TRBV12-4 ASSTRGFTEAF
TRBV27 ASSLGDYNEQF
TRBV30 ASRGKRHYNEQF
TRBV12-3/TRBV12-4 ASSFHRNYGYT
TRBV27 ASSPKVFNTDTQY
TRBV27 ASSYGGPTGTVCSGNTIY
TRBV29-1 SGQGDKNTEAF
TRBV5-1 ASSEQATDTQY
TRBV27 ASSSRYSGRPTETQY
TRBV5-3 ARSLGPGSNTEAF
TRBV9 ASSPGLGVNQPQH
TRBV7-2 ASSPTSTRREQF
TRBV7-9 ASIRFGGVGSPLH
TRBV20-1 SALDRYEQY
TRBV6-5 ASSPDRGPGYT
TRBV11-3 ASSLDLTGELF
TRBV30 AWSVGLAGYNEQF
TRBV13 ASRQRDRGYQETQY
TRBV19 ASSLGTAAGTEAF
TRBV13 ASSPGLAGVEQF
TRBV6-1 ASSERGQGYTEAF